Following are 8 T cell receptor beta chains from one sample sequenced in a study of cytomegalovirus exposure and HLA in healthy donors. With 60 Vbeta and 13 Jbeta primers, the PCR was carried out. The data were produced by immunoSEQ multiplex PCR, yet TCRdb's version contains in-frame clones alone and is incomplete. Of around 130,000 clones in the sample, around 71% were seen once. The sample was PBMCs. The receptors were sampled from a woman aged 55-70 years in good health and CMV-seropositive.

The CDR3 nucleotides read TGTGCAAGTCGCTTAGTTAGCGGCAGACCTTTTCCTAGTAACTATGGCTACACCTTC. This codes for CASRLVSGRPFPSNYGYTF. V gene TRBV12-2 combines with J gene TRBJ1-2. TRBV12-2 is tagged as a pseudogene. The CDR3 sequence is 19 residues long.

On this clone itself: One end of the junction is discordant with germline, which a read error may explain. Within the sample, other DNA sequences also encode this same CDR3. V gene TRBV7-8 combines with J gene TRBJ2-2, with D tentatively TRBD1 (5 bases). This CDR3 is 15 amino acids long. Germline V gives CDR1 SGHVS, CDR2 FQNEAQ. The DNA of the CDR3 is TGCGCCAGCAGCTTCGGCAGGGTAGGCACCGGGGAGCTGTTTTTT. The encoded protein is CASSFGRVGTGELFF.

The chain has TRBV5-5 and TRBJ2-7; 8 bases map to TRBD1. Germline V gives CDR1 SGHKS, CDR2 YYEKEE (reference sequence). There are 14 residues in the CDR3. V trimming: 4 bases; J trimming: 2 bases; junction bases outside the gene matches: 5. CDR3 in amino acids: CASSLGQVPYEQYF. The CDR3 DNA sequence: TGTGCCAGCAGCCTGGGACAGGTACCCTACGAGCAGTACTTC.

CDR3 in amino acids: CASSLVAGAQHF. The CDR3 DNA is TGTGCCAGCAGCTTAGTGGCAGGGGCCCAGCATTTT. J is TRBJ1-5 and V is TRBV7-9, with D possibly TRBD1 on 6 matching bases. Trimming took off 1 base at V and 11 bases at J, with 9 bases between the two ends. This CDR3 is built from 12 residues. Germline V gives CDR1 SEHNR, CDR2 FQNEAQ (reference sequence).

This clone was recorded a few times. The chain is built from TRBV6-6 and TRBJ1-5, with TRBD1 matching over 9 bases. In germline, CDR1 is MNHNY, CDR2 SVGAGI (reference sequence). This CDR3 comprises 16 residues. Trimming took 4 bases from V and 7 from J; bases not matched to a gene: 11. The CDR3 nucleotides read TGTGCCAGCAGTTCCCCAGGACAGGGGAGGGAACAGCCCCAGCATTTT. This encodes CASSSPGQGREQPQHF.

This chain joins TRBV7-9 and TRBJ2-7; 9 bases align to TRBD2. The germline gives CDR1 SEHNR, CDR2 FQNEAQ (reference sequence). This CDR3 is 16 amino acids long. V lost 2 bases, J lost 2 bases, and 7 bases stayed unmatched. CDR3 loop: CASSLTGTSNPYEQYF. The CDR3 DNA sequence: TGTGCCAGCAGCTTAACGGGGACTAGCAACCCCTACGAGCAGTACTTC.

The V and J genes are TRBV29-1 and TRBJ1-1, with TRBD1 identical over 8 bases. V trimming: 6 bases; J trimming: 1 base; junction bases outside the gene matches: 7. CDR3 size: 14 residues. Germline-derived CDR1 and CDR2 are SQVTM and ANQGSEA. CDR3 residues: CSVQNRGSNTEAFF. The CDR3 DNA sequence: TGCAGCGTCCAGAACAGGGGGTCGAACACTGAAGCTTTCTTT.

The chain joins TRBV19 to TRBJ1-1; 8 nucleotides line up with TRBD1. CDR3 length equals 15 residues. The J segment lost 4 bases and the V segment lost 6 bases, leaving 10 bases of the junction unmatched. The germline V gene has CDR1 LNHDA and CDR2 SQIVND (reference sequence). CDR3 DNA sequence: TGTGCCAGTAGACCGACGGACAGGGACCCCACTGAAGCTTTCTTT. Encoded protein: CASRPTDRDPTEAFF.